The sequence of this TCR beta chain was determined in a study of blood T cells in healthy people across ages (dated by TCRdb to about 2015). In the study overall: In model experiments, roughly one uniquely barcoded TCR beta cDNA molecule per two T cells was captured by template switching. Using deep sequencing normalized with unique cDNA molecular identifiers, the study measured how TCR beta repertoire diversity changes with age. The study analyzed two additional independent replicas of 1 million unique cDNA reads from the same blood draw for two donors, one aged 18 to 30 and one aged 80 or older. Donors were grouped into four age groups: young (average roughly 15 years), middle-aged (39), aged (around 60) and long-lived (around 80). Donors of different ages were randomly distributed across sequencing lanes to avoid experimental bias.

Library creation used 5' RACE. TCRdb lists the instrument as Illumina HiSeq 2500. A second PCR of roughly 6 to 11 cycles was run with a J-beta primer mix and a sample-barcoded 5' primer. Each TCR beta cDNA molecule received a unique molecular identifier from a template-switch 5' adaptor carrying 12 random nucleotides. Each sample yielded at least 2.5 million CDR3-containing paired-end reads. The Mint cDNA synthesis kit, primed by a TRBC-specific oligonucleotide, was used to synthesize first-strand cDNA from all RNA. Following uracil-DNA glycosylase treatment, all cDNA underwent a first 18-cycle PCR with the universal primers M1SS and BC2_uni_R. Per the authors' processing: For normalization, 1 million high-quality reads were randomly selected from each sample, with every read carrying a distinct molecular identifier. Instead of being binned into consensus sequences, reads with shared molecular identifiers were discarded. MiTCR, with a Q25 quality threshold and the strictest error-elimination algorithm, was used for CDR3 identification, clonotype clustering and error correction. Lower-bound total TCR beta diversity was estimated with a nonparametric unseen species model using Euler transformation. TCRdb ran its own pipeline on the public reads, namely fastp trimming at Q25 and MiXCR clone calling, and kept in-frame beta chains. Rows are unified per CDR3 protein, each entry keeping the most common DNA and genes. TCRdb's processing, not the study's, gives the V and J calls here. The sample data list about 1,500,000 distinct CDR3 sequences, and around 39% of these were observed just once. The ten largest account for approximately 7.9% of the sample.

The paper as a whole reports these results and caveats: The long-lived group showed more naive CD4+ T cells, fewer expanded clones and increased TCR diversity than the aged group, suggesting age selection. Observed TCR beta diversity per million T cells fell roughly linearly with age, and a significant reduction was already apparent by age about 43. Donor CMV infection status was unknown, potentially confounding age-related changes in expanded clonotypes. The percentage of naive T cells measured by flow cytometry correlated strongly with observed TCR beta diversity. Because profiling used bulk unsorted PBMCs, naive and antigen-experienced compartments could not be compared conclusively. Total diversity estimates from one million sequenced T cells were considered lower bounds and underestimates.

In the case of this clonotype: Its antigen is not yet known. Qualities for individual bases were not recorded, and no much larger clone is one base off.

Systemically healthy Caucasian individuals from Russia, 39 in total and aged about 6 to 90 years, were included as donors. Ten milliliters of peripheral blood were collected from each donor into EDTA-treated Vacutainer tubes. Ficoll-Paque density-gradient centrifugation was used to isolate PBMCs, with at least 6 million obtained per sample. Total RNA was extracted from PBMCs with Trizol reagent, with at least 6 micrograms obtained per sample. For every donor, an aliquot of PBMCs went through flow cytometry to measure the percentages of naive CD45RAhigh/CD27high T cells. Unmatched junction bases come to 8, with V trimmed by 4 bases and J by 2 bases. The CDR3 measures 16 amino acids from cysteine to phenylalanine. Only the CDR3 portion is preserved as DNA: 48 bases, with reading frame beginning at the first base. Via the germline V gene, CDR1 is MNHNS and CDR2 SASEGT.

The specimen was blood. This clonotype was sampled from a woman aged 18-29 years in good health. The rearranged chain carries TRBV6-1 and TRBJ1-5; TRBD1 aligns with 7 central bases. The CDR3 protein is CASSAHRDSRNQPQHF. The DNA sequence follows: TGTGCCAGCAGTGCGCATCGGGACAGCCGCAATCAGCCCCAGCATTTT.